This T cell receptor (beta chain) was found in a study of T-cell reconstitution after alpha-beta-depleted transplantation in children. Trimming took 5 bases from V and 15 from J, leaving 20 bases between them. This CDR3 is 13 amino acids long. The germline gives CDR1 SEHNR, CDR2 FQNEAQ (reference sequence). Using unique molecular identifiers, the investigators prepared the TCRbeta library. TCRdb processed the PCR reads anew with MiXCR; each CDR3 protein has one entry. The sample contains a few hundred thousand distinct CDR3 sequences, approximately 20% of which appear only once. This clonotype originated in a human donor who donated a stem cell graft to a child with acute lymphoblastic leukemia. V is TRBV7-9 and J is TRBJ2-1, with D maybe TRBD2 (5 bases). The sequences come from PBMCs from the stem cell graft donor, collected from the stem cell graft. The CDR3 bases are TGTGCCAGCAGCCCTGGACTCTCCCCCCTCCCGTTCTTC. It specifies CASSPGLSPLPFF.